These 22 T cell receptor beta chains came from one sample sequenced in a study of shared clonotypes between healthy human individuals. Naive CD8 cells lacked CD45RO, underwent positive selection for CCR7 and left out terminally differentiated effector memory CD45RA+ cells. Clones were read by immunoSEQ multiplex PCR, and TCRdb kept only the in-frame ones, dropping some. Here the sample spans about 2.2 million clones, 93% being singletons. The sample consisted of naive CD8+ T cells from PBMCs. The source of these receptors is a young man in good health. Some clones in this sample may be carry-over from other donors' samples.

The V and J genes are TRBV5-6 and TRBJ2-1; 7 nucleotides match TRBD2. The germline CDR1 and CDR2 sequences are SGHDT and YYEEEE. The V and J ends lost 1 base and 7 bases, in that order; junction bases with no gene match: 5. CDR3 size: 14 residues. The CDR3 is CASSLTGRGNEQFF. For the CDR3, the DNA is TGTGCCAGCAGCTTGACGGGGCGGGGGAATGAGCAGTTCTTC.

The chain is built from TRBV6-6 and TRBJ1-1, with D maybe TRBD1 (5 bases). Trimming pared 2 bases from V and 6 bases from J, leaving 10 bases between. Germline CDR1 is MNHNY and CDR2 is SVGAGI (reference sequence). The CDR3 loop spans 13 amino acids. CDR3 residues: CASSYPGRPEAFF. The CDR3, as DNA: TGTGCCAGCAGTTACCCGGGGCGGCCTGAAGCTTTCTTT.

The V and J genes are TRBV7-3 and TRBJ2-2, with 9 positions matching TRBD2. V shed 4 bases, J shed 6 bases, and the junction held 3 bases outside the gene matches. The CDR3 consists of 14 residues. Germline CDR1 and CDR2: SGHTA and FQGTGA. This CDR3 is CASSWGTSPGELFF. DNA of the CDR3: TGTGCCAGCAGCTGGGGGACTAGCCCCGGGGAGCTGTTTTTT.

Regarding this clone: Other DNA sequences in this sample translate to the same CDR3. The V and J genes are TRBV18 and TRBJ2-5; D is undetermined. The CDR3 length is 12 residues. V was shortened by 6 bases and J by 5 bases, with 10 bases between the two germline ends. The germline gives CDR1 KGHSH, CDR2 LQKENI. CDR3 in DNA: TGTGCCAGCTCGCCCCCCGGGGAGACCCAGTACTTC. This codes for CASSPPGETQYF.

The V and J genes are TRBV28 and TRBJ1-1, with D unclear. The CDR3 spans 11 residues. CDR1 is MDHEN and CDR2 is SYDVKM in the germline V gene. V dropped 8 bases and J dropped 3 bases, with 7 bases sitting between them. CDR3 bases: TGTGCCAGCGAGGAGGACACTGAAGCTTTCTTT. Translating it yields CASEEDTEAFF.

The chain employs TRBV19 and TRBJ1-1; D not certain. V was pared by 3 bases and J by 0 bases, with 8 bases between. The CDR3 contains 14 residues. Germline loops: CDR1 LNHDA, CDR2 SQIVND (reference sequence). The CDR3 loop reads CASSMRNMNTEAFF. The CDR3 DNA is TGTGCCAGTAGTATGCGGAACATGAACACTGAAGCTTTCTTT.

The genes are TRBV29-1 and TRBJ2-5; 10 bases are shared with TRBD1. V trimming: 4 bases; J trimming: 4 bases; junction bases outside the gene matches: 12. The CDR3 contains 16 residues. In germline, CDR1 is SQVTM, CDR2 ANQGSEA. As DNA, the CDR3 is TGCAGCGTTGGCGGGTGGACAGGGGGATTTTTAGAGACCCAGTACTTC. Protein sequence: CSVGGWTGGFLETQYF.

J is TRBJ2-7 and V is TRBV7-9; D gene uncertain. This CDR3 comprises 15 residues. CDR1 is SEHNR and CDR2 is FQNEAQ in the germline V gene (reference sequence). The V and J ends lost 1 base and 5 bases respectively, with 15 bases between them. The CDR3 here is CASSLGPAQVNEQYF. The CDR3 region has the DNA TGTGCCAGCAGCTTAGGCCCGGCCCAGGTAAACGAGCAGTACTTC.

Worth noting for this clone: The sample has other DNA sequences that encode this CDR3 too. The CDR3 protein is CASSLDRTANEKLFF. The CDR3 DNA is TGTGCCAGCAGCTTAGATCGGACAGCAAATGAAAAACTGTTTTTT. The chain joins TRBV7-9 to TRBJ1-4, with D perhaps matching TRBD1 (6 bases). The ends were cut back, 1 base at V and 5 bases at J, with 11 bases in the middle. The CDR3 consists of 15 residues. Germline CDR1 reads SEHNR; CDR2 reads FQNEAQ (reference sequence). Full variable domain (remainder filled in from reference TRBV7-9 and TRBJ1-4): DTGVSQNPRHKITKRGQNVTFRCDPISEHNRLYWYRQTLGQGPEFLTYFQNEAQLEKSRLLSDRFSAERPKGSFSTLEIQRTEQGDSAMYLCASSLDRTANEKLFFGSGTQLSVL.

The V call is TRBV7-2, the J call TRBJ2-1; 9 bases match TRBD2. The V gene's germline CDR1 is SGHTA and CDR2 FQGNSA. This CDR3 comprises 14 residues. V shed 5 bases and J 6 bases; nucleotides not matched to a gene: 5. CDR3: CASSPLAGFNEQFF. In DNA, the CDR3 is TGTGCCAGCAGCCCCCTAGCGGGGTTCAATGAGCAGTTCTTC.

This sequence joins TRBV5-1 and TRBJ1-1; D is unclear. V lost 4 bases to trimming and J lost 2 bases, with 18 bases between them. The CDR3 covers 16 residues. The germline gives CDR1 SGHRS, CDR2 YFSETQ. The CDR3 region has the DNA TGCGCCAGCAGCGGCCTTAAGCGCGGCGATAACACTGAAGCTTTCTTT. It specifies CASSGLKRGDNTEAFF.

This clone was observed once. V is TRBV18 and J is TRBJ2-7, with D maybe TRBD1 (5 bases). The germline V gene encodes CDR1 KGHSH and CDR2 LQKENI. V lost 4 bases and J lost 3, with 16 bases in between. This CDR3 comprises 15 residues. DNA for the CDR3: TGTGCCAGCTCACACACTCACAGGTCAGGCTACGAGCAGTACTTC. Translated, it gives CASSHTHRSGYEQYF. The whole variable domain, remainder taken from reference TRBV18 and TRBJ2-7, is NAGVMQNPRHLVRRRGQEARLRCSPMKGHSHVYWYRQLPEEGLKFMVYLQKENIIDESGMPKERFSAEFPKEGPSILRIQQVVRGDSAAYFCASSHTHRSGYEQYFGPGTRLTVT.

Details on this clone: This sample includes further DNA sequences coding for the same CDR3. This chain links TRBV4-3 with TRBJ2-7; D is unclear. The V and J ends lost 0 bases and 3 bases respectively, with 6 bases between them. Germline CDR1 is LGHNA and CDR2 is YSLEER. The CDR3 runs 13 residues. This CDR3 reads CASSQDSDYEQYF. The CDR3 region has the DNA TGCGCCAGCAGCCAAGATTCCGACTACGAGCAGTACTTC.

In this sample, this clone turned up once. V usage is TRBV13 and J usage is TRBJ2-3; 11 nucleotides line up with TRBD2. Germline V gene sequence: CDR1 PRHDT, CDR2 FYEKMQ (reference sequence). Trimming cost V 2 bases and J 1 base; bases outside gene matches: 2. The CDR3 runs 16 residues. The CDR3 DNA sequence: TGTGCCAGCAGCTTAATGGGACTAGCGGGCACAGATACGCAGTATTTT. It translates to CASSLMGLAGTDTQYF.

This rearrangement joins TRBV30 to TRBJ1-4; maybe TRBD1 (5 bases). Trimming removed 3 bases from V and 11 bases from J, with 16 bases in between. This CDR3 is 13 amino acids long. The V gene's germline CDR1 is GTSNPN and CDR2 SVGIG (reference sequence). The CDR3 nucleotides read TGTGCCTGGAGGGGACCGTTGGCTGGTAAACTGTTTTTT. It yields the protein CAWRGPLAGKLFF.

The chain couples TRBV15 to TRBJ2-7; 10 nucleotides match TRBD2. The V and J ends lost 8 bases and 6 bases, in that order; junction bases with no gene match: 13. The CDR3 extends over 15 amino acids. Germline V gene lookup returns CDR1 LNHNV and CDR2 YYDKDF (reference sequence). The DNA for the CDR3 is TGTGCCACCGCGGGATCTAGCGGGAGAAAGTTCGAGCAGTACTTC. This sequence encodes CATAGSSGRKFEQYF.

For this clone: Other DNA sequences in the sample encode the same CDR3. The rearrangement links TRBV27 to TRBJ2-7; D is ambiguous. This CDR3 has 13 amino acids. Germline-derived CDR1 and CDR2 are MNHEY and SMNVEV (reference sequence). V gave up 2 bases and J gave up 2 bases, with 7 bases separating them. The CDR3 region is CASSLGVAYEQYF. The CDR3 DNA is TGTGCCAGCAGTTTAGGCGTCGCCTACGAGCAGTACTTC.

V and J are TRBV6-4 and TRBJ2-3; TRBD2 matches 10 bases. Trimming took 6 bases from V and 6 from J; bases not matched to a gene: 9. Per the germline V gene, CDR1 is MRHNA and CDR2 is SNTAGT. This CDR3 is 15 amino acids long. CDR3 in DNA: TGTGCCAGCAGGCGGACTAGCGGAGGGGGGGATACGCAGTATTTT. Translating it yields CASRRTSGGGDTQYF.

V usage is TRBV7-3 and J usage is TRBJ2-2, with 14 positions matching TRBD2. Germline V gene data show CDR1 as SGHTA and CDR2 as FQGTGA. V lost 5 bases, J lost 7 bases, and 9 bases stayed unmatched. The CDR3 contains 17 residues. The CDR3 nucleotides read TGTGCCAGCAGCGCCGGGACTAGCGGGAGTATCGACGGGGAGCTGTTTTTT. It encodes CASSAGTSGSIDGELFF.

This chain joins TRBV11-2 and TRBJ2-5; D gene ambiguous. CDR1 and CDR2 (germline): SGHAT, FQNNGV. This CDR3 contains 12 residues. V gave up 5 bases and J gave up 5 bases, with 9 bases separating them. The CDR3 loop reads CASSDIIETQYF. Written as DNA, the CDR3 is TGTGCCAGCAGCGATATTATTGAGACCCAGTACTTC.

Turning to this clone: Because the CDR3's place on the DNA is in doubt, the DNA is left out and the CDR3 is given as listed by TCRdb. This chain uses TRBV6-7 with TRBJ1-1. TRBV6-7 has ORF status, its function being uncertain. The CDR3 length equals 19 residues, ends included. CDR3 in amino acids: CSNPLCQQLPRPRGTEAFF.

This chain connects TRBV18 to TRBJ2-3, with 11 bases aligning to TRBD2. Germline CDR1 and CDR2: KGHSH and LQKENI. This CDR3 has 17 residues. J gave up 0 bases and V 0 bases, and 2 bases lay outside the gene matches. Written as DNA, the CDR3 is TGTGCCAGCTCACCACCAACTAGCGGGAGAAGCACAGATACGCAGTATTTT. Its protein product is CASSPPTSGRSTDTQYF.